These 9 T cell receptor beta chains share one sample of origin, sequenced in a study of blood T cell repertoires in COVID-19. Here immunoSEQ multiplex PCR was the method, and the copy in TCRdb shows in-frame clones only, minus some. The sample has 350,000 to 450,000 clones, more than 80% seen once; the top ten hold 0.95% to 1.5%. The sample was peripheral blood. The source is a man in his forties with acute or convalescent COVID-19.

The rearrangement joins TRBV5-4 to TRBJ2-1; 8 positions agree with TRBD2. Germline CDR1 SGHNT, CDR2 YYREEE (reference sequence). The CDR3 consists of 16 residues. Trimming cost V 4 bases and J 10 bases; bases outside gene matches: 16. Here the CDR3 reads CASSTLLAGFTREQFF. The CDR3 bases are TGTGCCAGCAGCACCCTGCTAGCGGGTTTTACAAGGGAGCAGTTCTTC.

The chain recombines TRBV7-8 with TRBJ2-1; 12 bases line up with TRBD2. Germline V gives CDR1 SGHVS, CDR2 FQNEAQ. The CDR3 has 15 residues. V was pared by 5 bases and J by 8 bases, with 7 bases of the junction left unmatched. DNA for the CDR3: TGTGCCAGCAGCCCGACTAGCGGGAGCCACTATGAGCAGTTCTTC. It specifies CASSPTSGSHYEQFF.

This chain joins TRBV7-3 and TRBJ2-1, with a tentative D call TRBD1 (6 bases). Germline V CDR1 and CDR2: SGHTA, FQGTGA. Between the trimmed V and J ends, which lost 5 bases and 9 bases, there was a span of 11 bases. The CDR3 extends over 12 amino acids. CDR3: CASSPTGTEQFF. DNA for the CDR3: TGTGCCAGCAGCCCCACAGGGACTGAGCAGTTCTTC. Variable domain in full (rest from reference TRBV7-3 and TRBJ2-1): GAGVSQTPSNKVTEKGKYVELRCDPISGHTALYWYRQSLGQGPEFLIYFQGTGAADDSGLPNDRFFAVRPEGSVSTLKIQRTERGDSAVYLCASSPTGTEQFFGPGTRLTVL.

As DNA, the CDR3 is TGCGCCAGCAGCTTGGGAGCGGGGGGCCCAGATACGCAGTATTTT. The encoded protein is CASSLGAGGPDTQYF. The chain has TRBV5-1 and TRBJ2-3; 9 positions match TRBD2. The germline V gene has CDR1 SGHRS and CDR2 YFSETQ. J gave up 4 bases and V 0 bases, and 3 bases lay outside the gene matches. CDR3 length equals 15 residues.

The CDR3 nucleotides are TGTGCCAGCAGCTTCTTTGTAGAGCGGGTTTATACGGGGGAGCAGTACTTC. It specifies CASSFFVERVYTGEQYF. This chain connects TRBV11-2 to TRBJ2-7, with a possible D match to TRBD2 (6 bases). The CDR3 is made up of 17 amino acids. CDR1 and CDR2 (germline): SGHAT, FQNNGV. The V and J ends lost 3 bases and 7 bases respectively, with 25 bases between them.

Here the CDR3 reads CASSSFQGAGTEAFF. As DNA, the CDR3 is TGTGCCAGCAGCAGCTTTCAGGGGGCGGGCACTGAAGCTTTCTTT. The V and J genes are TRBV21-1 and TRBJ1-1; the table's D call TRBD1 went unverified against the DNA. TRBV21-1 is annotated as a pseudogene. CDR3 size: 15 residues.

V and J are TRBV11-1 and TRBJ2-7; 7 positions match TRBD1. Trimming took 0 bases from V and 4 from J; bases not matched to a gene: 3. Germline V lookup: CDR1 SGHAT, CDR2 FQDESV (reference sequence). This CDR3 is built from 14 residues. The CDR3 DNA sequence: TGTGCCAGCAGCTTAGCAGGGGGCCGATACGAGCAGTACTTC. Translated, it gives CASSLAGGRYEQYF.

The CDR3 DNA sequence: TGCGCCAGCAGCTTAGGGGACAGGGGGCTTACCTTCGCCTATAATTCACCCCTCCACTTT. It yields the protein CASSLGDRGLTFAYNSPLHF. The chain has TRBV5-1 and TRBJ1-6; 12 bases fit TRBD1. The CDR3 runs to 20 residues. J was trimmed by 2 bases and V by 2 bases; bases with no gene match: 11. CDR1 is SGHRS, CDR2 YFSETQ, per germline.

This clone has only one observation. The chain combines TRBV6-7 with TRBJ1-1; D is possibly TRBD1 (6 bases). TRBV6-7 is an open reading frame, and its role is uncertain. V was cut by 6 bases and J by 2 bases, with 16 bases left in between. There are 15 residues in the CDR3. The CDR3 sequence is CASRVPGHSNTEAFF. The CDR3 region has the DNA TGTGCCAGCAGGGTACCGGGACATTCCAACACTGAAGCTTTCTTT.